This T cell receptor beta chain appears in the sequencing data of a study of beta chain features in type 1 diabetes. About the research overall: Analysis included 107,917,701 sorted cells drawn from all samples. The study's findings and limits: Patients and controls would be equally affected if PCR favored shorter templates. When Type 1 diabetes patients were examined, their TCRB CDR3s proved moderately but significantly shorter in all four CD4+ subsets.

Sorting based on CD45RO/CCR7/CD25/CD127/CD95/CD27 separated CD4+ naive, central memory, regulatory and stem cell-like memory cells. Sorting produced populations that all topped 95% purity. This clone turned up a few times. The antigen is not known. Trimming shortened V by 5 bases and J by 7 bases, and 17 bases separated the two germline ends. CDR1 MNHNS and CDR2 SASEGT come from the germline V gene. CDR3 size: 14 residues. cDNA synthesis used the whole RNA isolate, giving expressed TCRB sequences. Profiling relied on immunoSEQ multiplex PCR, and the TCRdb table lists in-frame clones only, not all of them. The sample has approximately 600,000 clones, approximately 13% seen once; the top ten hold 0.095% to 0.15%.

The clonotype originates from a man between 25 and 39 years old with type 1 diabetes. The J gene is TRBJ1-1, the V gene TRBV6-1, with a tentative D call TRBD1 (5 bases). The sequenced sample consisted of naive CD4+ T cells from blood. CDR3 region: CASSLRTPGIEAFF. CDR3 DNA: TGTGCCAGCAGTCTTCGGACACCCGGGATTGAAGCTTTCTTT.